This TCR beta chain was found in a study of shared clonotypes between healthy human individuals. The wider study: Per donor, CD8 memory used one plate, CD8 naive used two, CD4 memory used three and CD4 naive used three. Whole-study results and caveats: A handful of donors showed sharing of approximately 4.7% of naive CD4 clonotypes.

Germline V gene lookup returns CDR1 SGHNT and CDR2 YYREEE (reference sequence). CDR3 length equals 13 residues. Trimming removed 0 bases at V and 1 base at J, with 4 bases between. Participating donors were healthy, HIV-negative adults free of recent acute infections or vaccinations. Negatively enriched CD4+ T cells were divided by CD45RA into naive and memory. The repertoire was sequenced with immunoSEQ multiplex PCR; TCRdb's copy has only in-frame clones and lacks some. The table lists approximately 530,000 clones, roughly 95% of them singletons. Worth noting for this clone: Its matching antigen is unknown.

The V call is TRBV5-4, the J call TRBJ1-1; no clear D. The sequence was collected from a young woman in good health. What was sequenced was naive CD4+ T cells sorted from blood. As for subset: CD45RA+ positively selected. The CDR3 sequence is CASSLDKNTEAFF. The DNA for the CDR3 is TGTGCCAGCAGCTTGGACAAGAACACTGAAGCTTTCTTT.